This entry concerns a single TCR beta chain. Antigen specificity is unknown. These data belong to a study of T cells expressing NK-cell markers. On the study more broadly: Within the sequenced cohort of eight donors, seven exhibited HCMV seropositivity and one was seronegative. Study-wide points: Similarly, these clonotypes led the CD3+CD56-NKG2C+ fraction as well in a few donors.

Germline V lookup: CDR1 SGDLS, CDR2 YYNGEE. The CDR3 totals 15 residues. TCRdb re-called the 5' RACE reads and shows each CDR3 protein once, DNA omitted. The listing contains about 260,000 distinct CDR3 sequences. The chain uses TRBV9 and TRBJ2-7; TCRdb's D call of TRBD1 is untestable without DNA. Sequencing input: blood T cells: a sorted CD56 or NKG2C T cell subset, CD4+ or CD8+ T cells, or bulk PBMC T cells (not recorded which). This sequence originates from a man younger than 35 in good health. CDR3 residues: CASSAGGQGNYEQYF.